One sample yielded the 27 T cell receptor beta chains listed below, sequenced in a study of CD8 T cells in ankylosing spondylitis. Study-wide findings and caveats: In ankylosing spondylitis blood, a motif of 7 to 9 highly homologous TCR beta variants appeared characteristic.

For these TCRs, the target antigens are not known. TCRdb itself ran the 5' RACE reads through MiXCR, one entry per CDR3 protein. The sample shows about 800,000 distinct CDR3 sequences, 10% to 15% of them seen only once. What was sequenced was blood, either unsorted or a sorted T cell fraction (not recorded which). These receptors came from a male donor with ankylosing spondylitis.

This clonotype came up many times. The V and J genes are TRBV29-1 and TRBJ1-3; D is perhaps TRBD1 (6 bases). Between the trimmed V and J ends, which lost 6 bases and 8 bases, there was a span of 20 bases. The V gene's germline CDR1 is SQVTM and CDR2 ANQGSEA. This CDR3 comprises 14 residues. This chain's CDR3 is CSVKKGGPADTIYF. The CDR3 DNA reads TGCAGCGTGAAAAAAGGGGGGCCGGCGGACACCATATATTTT.

In this sample, this clonotype turned up a few times. The chain is built from TRBV7-9 and TRBJ2-7; 8 bases are shared with TRBD1. The germline gives CDR1 SEHNR, CDR2 FQNEAQ (reference sequence). This CDR3 is built from 13 residues. J gave up 6 bases and V 3 bases, and 4 bases lay outside the gene matches. Here the CDR3 reads CASSFSGQGEQYF. The CDR3, as DNA: TGTGCCAGCAGCTTCTCCGGACAGGGCGAGCAGTACTTC. The variable domain in full, completed from reference TRBV7-9 and TRBJ2-7, reads DTGVSQNPRHKITKRGQNVTFRCDPISEHNRLYWYRQTLGQGPEFLTYFQNEAQLEKSRLLSDRFSAERPKGSFSTLEIQRTEQGDSAMYLCASSFSGQGEQYFGPGTRLTVT.

The chain joins TRBV20-1 to TRBJ2-5, with 7 nucleotides matching TRBD1. Germline V gene lookup returns CDR1 DFQATT and CDR2 SNEGSKA (reference sequence). The CDR3 spans 15 residues. V trimming: 7 bases; J trimming: 1 base; junction bases outside the gene matches: 12. The CDR3 DNA reads as TGCAGTGGAGGGACAGCGAGCACCCTCCAAGAGACCCAGTACTTC. Protein product: CSGGTASTLQETQYF.

The J gene is TRBJ2-1, the V gene TRBV5-1, with TRBD2 matching 15 bases. This CDR3 has 17 amino acids. Germline V gene data show CDR1 as SGHRS and CDR2 as YFSETQ. The ends lost 4 bases at V and 12 bases at J; junction bases unmatched: 14. CDR3 in DNA: TGCGCCAGCAGCCCGGGACTAGCGGGAGGAACGGCTTTTAGGCAGTTCTTC. This codes for CASSPGLAGGTAFRQFF.

The chain combines TRBV7-2 with TRBJ2-4, with 7 bases that match TRBD2. The J segment lost 1 base and the V segment lost 3 bases, leaving 0 bases of the junction unmatched. Germline-derived CDR1 and CDR2 are SGHTA and FQGNSA. The CDR3 is 14 amino acids. The CDR3 loop is CASSFGRAKNIQYF. The CDR3 bases are TGTGCCAGCAGCTTCGGGAGGGCCAAAAACATTCAGTACTTC.

This clonotype showed up just a few times. This sequence joins TRBV5-1 and TRBJ2-7, with D hard to call. CDR3 length: 15 residues. Trimming removed 3 bases from V and 3 bases from J, with 16 bases in between. The germline V gene encodes CDR1 SGHRS and CDR2 YFSETQ. The CDR3 reads CASSSHKDRYYEQYF. In DNA form, the CDR3 reads TGCGCCAGCAGCTCCCACAAGGACCGGTACTACGAGCAGTACTTC.

The rearrangement links TRBV5-1 to TRBJ1-1, with D uncertain. Looked up from germline, CDR1 is SGHRS and CDR2 is YFSETQ. The CDR3 length is 15 residues. V was trimmed by 4 bases and J by 4 bases, leaving 17 bases between them. The CDR3 protein is CASSRSTGLGTEAFF. The CDR3 nucleotides read TGCGCCAGCAGCCGCTCGACTGGGCTAGGCACTGAAGCTTTCTTT.

The gene calls are TRBV18 and TRBJ2-3; a possible D gene is TRBD1 (6 bases). The CDR3 runs 15 residues. The V and J ends lost 6 bases and 1 base respectively, with 14 bases between them. Germline V gene lookup returns CDR1 KGHSH and CDR2 LQKENI. The CDR3: CASSPSPGGTDTQYF. In DNA, the CDR3 is TGTGCCAGCTCGCCTTCTCCAGGGGGCACAGATACGCAGTATTTT.

The chain couples TRBV20-1 to TRBJ2-1; 10 bases agree with TRBD2. The germline V gene has CDR1 DFQATT and CDR2 SNEGSKA (reference sequence). There are 16 residues in the CDR3. J lost 4 bases, V lost 1 base, and 7 bases had no gene match. The CDR3: CSARGASGSKYNEQFF. In DNA form, the CDR3 reads TGCAGTGCTAGAGGGGCTAGCGGGAGTAAGTACAATGAGCAGTTCTTC.

V and J are TRBV7-2 and TRBJ2-1, with D possibly being TRBD1 or TRBD2 (6 bases each). The CDR3 totals 13 residues. Between the trimmed V and J ends, which lost 1 base and 8 bases, there was a span of 9 bases. CDR1 SGHTA and CDR2 FQGNSA come from the germline V gene. The CDR3 coding sequence is TGTGCCAGCAGCTTAGACAGGGAGGATGAGCAGTTCTTC. This translates into CASSLDREDEQFF. The full variable domain, with the rest looked up from reference TRBV7-2 and TRBJ2-1, is GAGVSQSPSNKVTEKGKDVELRCDPISGHTALYWYRQSLGQGLEFLIYFQGNSAPDKSGLPSDRFSAERTGGSVSTLTIQRTQQEDSAVYLCASSLDREDEQFFGPGTRLTVL.

This clonotype was seen a single time. The rearrangement joins TRBV6-1 to TRBJ1-6; 9 positions agree with TRBD1. J gave up 10 bases and V 8 bases, and 6 bases lay outside the gene matches. There are 13 residues in the CDR3. Looked up from germline, CDR1 is MNHNS and CDR2 is SASEGT. Here the CDR3 DNA reads TGTGCCAGCCTGACAGGGGGTGGATCACCCCTCCACTTT. It encodes CASLTGGGSPLHF.

V gene TRBV27 combines with J gene TRBJ2-7; D remains unclear. Germline CDR1 reads MNHEY; CDR2 reads SMNVEV (reference sequence). The CDR3 sequence is 15 residues long. V lost 4 bases, J lost 4 bases, and 17 bases lay in between. CDR3 protein: CASSSHGPPSYEQYF. The CDR3 coding sequence is TGTGCCAGCAGTTCCCACGGGCCCCCATCGTACGAGCAGTACTTC.

A word on this clonotype: Relative to the germline gene, one junction end is altered; a read error may explain this. The genes are TRBV5-5 and TRBJ2-1; 9 bases map to TRBD1. This CDR3 has 16 amino acids. Per the germline V gene, CDR1 is SGHKS and CDR2 is YYEKEE (reference sequence). Written as DNA, the CDR3 is TGTGCCAGCACCTTGCGGGGGACAGGGACCTACAATGAGCAGTTCTTC. This encodes CASTLRGTGTYNEQFF.

V usage is TRBV20-1 and J usage is TRBJ2-1; D remains ambiguous. CDR3 length equals 13 residues. Germline assignment: CDR1 DFQATT and CDR2 SNEGSKA (reference sequence). Trimming stripped 5 bases from V and 7 bases from J, with 15 bases between. The CDR3 spells CSASGPVANEQFF. Written as DNA, the CDR3 is TGCAGTGCTTCCGGCCCGGTCGCTAATGAGCAGTTCTTC.

The CDR3 reads CSAAGLALSHEQYF. The CDR3 DNA sequence: TGCAGTGCCGCGGGACTAGCATTGAGCCACGAGCAGTACTTC. This sequence joins TRBV20-1 and TRBJ2-7, with TRBD2 matching 9 bases. The ends lost 6 bases at V and 5 bases at J; junction bases unmatched: 11. The CDR3 contains 14 residues. Germline V gives CDR1 DFQATT, CDR2 SNEGSKA (reference sequence).

The rearrangement links TRBV18 to TRBJ1-2; 10 bases are a match to TRBD1. Germline V gene sequence: CDR1 KGHSH, CDR2 LQKENI. V lost 3 bases and J lost 3; bases outside the gene matches: 10. The CDR3 contains 17 residues. The CDR3 DNA reads as TGTGCCAGCTCACCCCTCGGGACAGGGGCCGGGGACTATGGCTACACCTTC. This codes for CASSPLGTGAGDYGYTF. Full variable domain (missing parts from reference TRBV18 and TRBJ1-2): NAGVMQNPRHLVRRRGQEARLRCSPMKGHSHVYWYRQLPEEGLKFMVYLQKENIIDESGMPKERFSAEFPKEGPSILRIQQVVRGDSAAYFCASSPLGTGAGDYGYTFGSGTRLTVV.

At least ten counts were recorded for this clonotype. The V and J genes are TRBV10-3 and TRBJ2-5; TRBD2 agrees at 13 bases. In germline, CDR1 is ENHRY, CDR2 SYGVKD. This CDR3 region has 18 residues. The trim removed 3 bases at V and 5 bases at J, leaving 12 bases unmatched. In DNA, the CDR3 is TGTGCCATCAGTGACCCGACCCTCGGGACTAGCGGGGAGGAGACCCAGTACTTC. As protein: CAISDPTLGTSGEETQYF.

The chain combines TRBV4-1 with TRBJ2-1; weak D call: TRBD2 (6 bases). V lost 2 bases, J lost 7 bases, and 15 bases lay in between. Germline CDR1 is MGHRA and CDR2 is YSYEKL. The CDR3 is 15 amino acids. The CDR3 loop is CASSQLGLARNEQFF. The CDR3 region has the DNA TGCGCCAGCAGCCAACTGGGACTTGCTAGGAATGAGCAGTTCTTC.

The V and J genes are TRBV5-1 and TRBJ2-2; D ambiguous. V was trimmed by 0 bases and J by 7 bases, leaving 10 bases between them. Germline CDR1 and CDR2: SGHRS and YFSETQ. The CDR3 spans 14 residues. The CDR3 nucleotides read TGCGCCAGCAGCTTGGAGGGAACTGGCGGGGAGCTGTTTTTT. This encodes CASSLEGTGGELFF. Supplemented by reference TRBV5-1 and TRBJ2-2, the full variable domain reads KAGVTQTPRYLIKTRGQQVTLSCSPISGHRSVSWYQQTPGQGLQFLFEYFSETQRNKGNFPGRFSGRQFSNSRSEMNVSTLELGDSALYLCASSLEGTGGELFFGEGSRLTVL.

This clonotype occurred a few times. The genes are TRBV20-1 and TRBJ2-1; TRBD2 agrees at 9 bases. CDR1 and CDR2 from the germline V gene are DFQATT and SNEGSKA (reference sequence). The J segment lost 8 bases and the V segment lost 3 bases, leaving 8 bases of the junction unmatched. This CDR3 is 14 amino acids long. In nucleotides, the CDR3 is TGCAGTGCTAGTCGCGGGGGGGCCTGGGATGAGCAGTTCTTC. It specifies CSASRGGAWDEQFF.

Many counts were recorded for this clonotype. The chain recombines TRBV27 with TRBJ1-1; unclear D gene. This CDR3 is built from 13 residues. The germline V gene has CDR1 MNHEY and CDR2 SMNVEV (reference sequence). V was cut by 8 bases and J by 3 bases, with 13 bases left in between. As DNA, the CDR3 is TGTGCCAGCTCACGAAGGCGTTACACTGAAGCTTTCTTT. This encodes CASSRRRYTEAFF.

This clonotype was observed a handful of times. The chain combines TRBV11-1 with TRBJ2-3; weak D call: TRBD2 (5 bases). The CDR3 has 13 residues. V lost 5 bases, J lost 7 bases, and 13 bases lay in between. Germline CDR1 reads SGHAT; CDR2 reads FQDESV (reference sequence). As DNA, the CDR3 is TGTGCCAGCAGCCTAGAGGACGGGAATACGCAGTATTTT. Translating gives CASSLEDGNTQYF. Full variable domain (remainder filled in from reference TRBV11-1 and TRBJ2-3): EAEVAQSPRYKITEKSQAVAFWCDPISGHATLYWYRQILGQGPELLVQFQDESVVDDSQLPKDRFSAERLKGVDSTLKIQPAELGDSAMYLCASSLEDGNTQYFGPGTRLTVL.

In this sample, this clonotype turned up many times. The genes are TRBV20-1 and TRBJ2-3; D is undetermined. Trimming removed 7 bases at V and 2 bases at J, with 10 bases between. The CDR3 totals 12 residues. Germline V gene lookup returns CDR1 DFQATT and CDR2 SNEGSKA (reference sequence). This CDR3 reads CSVFENTDTQYF. The CDR3 DNA reads as TGCAGTGTATTCGAAAACACAGATACGCAGTATTTT.

This clonotype has more than one count but fewer than ten. The chain recombines TRBV12-3 or TRBV12-4 with TRBJ1-1; D not certain. The V and J ends lost 6 bases and 2 bases respectively, with 10 bases between them. The CDR3 has 13 amino acids. CDR3 region: CASRMGFNTEAFF. The CDR3 nucleotides are TGTGCCAGCAGAATGGGGTTTAACACTGAAGCTTTCTTT.

This clonotype was picked up many times. The chain has TRBV12-3 or TRBV12-4 and TRBJ2-1, with D maybe TRBD1 (6 bases). This CDR3 has 16 amino acids. V shed 5 bases and J shed 3 bases, with 17 bases lying between them. CDR3 region: CASSPYSSRGYNEQFF. The CDR3 nucleotides are TGTGCCAGCAGTCCATATTCTTCCAGGGGCTACAATGAGCAGTTCTTC.

The V and J genes are TRBV6-2 or TRBV6-3 and TRBJ2-2, with D tentatively TRBD1 or TRBD2 (6 bases each). The CDR3 loop spans 17 amino acids. The germline V and J ends were trimmed by 0 bases and 5 bases, with 16 bases remaining between them. CDR1 and CDR2 (germline): MNHEY, SVGEGT. The CDR3 nucleotides read TGTGCCAGCAGTTACTCAGCCGAAGGAGGGGGGACCGGGGAGCTGTTTTTT. Amino acid sequence: CASSYSAEGGGTGELFF.

In this sample, this clonotype turned up a few times. The V gene is TRBV9, the J gene TRBJ2-3; D is unresolved. Trimming shortened V by 1 base and J by 5 bases, and 14 bases separated the two germline ends. The CDR3 consists of 15 residues. Germline-derived CDR1 and CDR2 are SGDLS and YYNGEE. DNA for the CDR3: TGTGCCAGCAGCGTACATTCTCCGTCGGGAGATACGCAGTATTTT. The encoded protein is CASSVHSPSGDTQYF.